A single sample is the source of the 23 T cell receptor beta chains below, sequenced in a study of CD8 T cells in ankylosing spondylitis. TCRdb re-derived calls from the 5' RACE reads in MiXCR, one entry per CDR3 protein. The sample has around 300,000 distinct CDR3 sequences, less than 25% seen once. Sequenced sample: blood, either unsorted or a sorted T cell fraction (not recorded which). These receptors came from a female donor with ankylosing spondylitis or in good health (not recorded which).

This clonotype came up many times. The chain carries TRBV10-2 and TRBJ2-1; tentatively, D is TRBD2 (5 bases). Trimming left V 8 bases short and J 0 bases short, with 14 bases between. This CDR3 is built from 15 residues. From germline, CDR1 is WSHSY and CDR2 SAAADI. CDR3 sequence (DNA): TGCGCCAGCGGTCCGGGAACCAGCTCCTACAATGAGCAGTTCTTC. Encoded protein: CASGPGTSSYNEQFF.

This chain joins TRBV7-2 and TRBJ2-7; 9 positions agree with TRBD2. The junction had 5 bases not matched to a gene; V was cut back by 5 bases and J by 0 bases. The CDR3 consists of 15 residues. The germline V gene encodes CDR1 SGHTA and CDR2 FQGNSA. The CDR3 DNA is TGTGCCAGCAGCCGTACTAGCGGGCCCTCCTACGAGCAGTACTTC. It specifies CASSRTSGPSYEQYF.

J is TRBJ1-2 and V is TRBV6-5; D gene ambiguous. The CDR3 is 14 residues long. V was trimmed by 0 bases and J by 8 bases, leaving 13 bases between them. Germline loops: CDR1 MNHEY, CDR2 SVGAGI. The CDR3 DNA reads as TGTGCCAGCAGTTACTCGAGGGCGTTGGGGGGCTACACCTTC. Its protein product is CASSYSRALGGYTF.

This clonotype was recorded at least ten times. The chain is built from TRBV29-1 and TRBJ2-1; 8 bases align to TRBD1. Trimming cost V 8 bases and J 4 bases; bases outside gene matches: 4. Germline assignment: CDR1 SQVTM and CDR2 ANQGSEA. The CDR3 has 12 amino acids. The CDR3 loop is CSLRTGYNEQFF. For the CDR3, the DNA is TGCAGCCTGAGGACAGGGTACAATGAGCAGTTCTTC.

This clonotype was counted between two and nine times. The V gene is TRBV7-2, the J gene TRBJ2-1, with TRBD1 as a possible D gene (7 bases). The CDR3 loop spans 16 amino acids. Per germline, CDR1 SGHTA and CDR2 FQGNSA. Trimming cost V 0 bases and J 5 bases, with 14 bases left between them. The CDR3 spells CASSLARQGGHNEQFF. CDR3 in DNA: TGTGCCAGCAGCTTAGCGCGGCAGGGGGGACACAATGAGCAGTTCTTC.

This clonotype was picked up many times. The chain couples TRBV12-3 or TRBV12-4 to TRBJ2-1; D is unresolved. V lost 6 bases and J 12 bases, leaving 18 bases between the germline ends. The CDR3 runs to 13 residues. The CDR3 sequence: CASSRRSLGTQFF. The CDR3 DNA is TGTGCCAGCAGCCGGAGATCTCTAGGAACGCAGTTCTTC.

The V and J genes are TRBV7-9 and TRBJ2-1, with TRBD2 matching 11 bases. The germline V gene has CDR1 SEHNR and CDR2 FQNEAQ (reference sequence). V shed 3 bases and J 9 bases; nucleotides not matched to a gene: 7. This CDR3 is 15 amino acids long. The CDR3 region has the DNA TGTGCCAGCAGCTTCCTTAGCGGGAGGGCCCCTGAGCAGTTCTTC. Encoded protein: CASSFLSGRAPEQFF.

This clonotype was seen ten or more times. The rearrangement joins TRBV20-1 to TRBJ2-1; 13 positions match TRBD2. The CDR3 is 14 amino acids. In germline, CDR1 is DFQATT, CDR2 SNEGSKA (reference sequence). Losses at the gene ends were 6 bases for V and 5 bases for J; bases not matched to a gene: 4. CDR3: CSALTSGRDNEQFF. CDR3 nucleotides: TGCAGTGCGCTTACTAGCGGGAGGGACAATGAGCAGTTCTTC.

This clonotype was seen a handful of times. V gene TRBV7-2 combines with J gene TRBJ1-4, with D tentatively TRBD1 (5 bases). This CDR3 is built from 15 residues. The ends were cut back, 2 bases at V and 5 bases at J, with 12 bases in the middle. CDR1 SGHTA and CDR2 FQGNSA come from the germline V gene. The CDR3: CASSLNGRGNEKLFF. In DNA, the CDR3 is TGTGCCAGCAGCTTAAATGGGCGGGGCAATGAAAAACTGTTTTTT.

This clonotype was seen a few times. The rearrangement uses TRBV29-1 and TRBJ2-2; D is possibly TRBD2 (5 bases). The CDR3 is 15 amino acids. V lost 6 bases, J lost 0 bases, and 14 bases lay in between. Germline lookup yields CDR1 SQVTM and CDR2 ANQGSEA. CDR3 bases: TGCAGCGTGCCAGCGGAGCCAGCGAACACCGGGGAGCTGTTTTTT. It encodes CSVPAEPANTGELFF.

This clonotype was recorded a few times. The V and J genes are TRBV30 and TRBJ2-7, with 11 positions matching TRBD2. CDR1 GTSNPN and CDR2 SVGIG come from the germline V gene (reference sequence). The CDR3 spans 14 residues. V shed 5 bases, J shed 2 bases, and the junction held 5 bases outside the gene matches. CDR3 in amino acids: CAWPGLAGPYEQYF. DNA of the CDR3: TGTGCCTGGCCCGGACTAGCGGGCCCCTACGAGCAGTACTTC. Drawing the rest from reference TRBV30 and TRBJ2-7, the complete variable domain is SQTIHQWPATLVQPVGSPLSLECTVEGTSNPNLYWYRQAAGRGLQLLFYSVGIGQISSEVPQNLSASRPQDRQFILSSKKLLLSDSGFYLCAWPGLAGPYEQYFGPGTRLTVT.

This clonotype has more than one count but fewer than ten. V gene TRBV9 combines with J gene TRBJ2-3; D possibly corresponds to TRBD2 (6 bases). The CDR3 spans 12 residues. The germline V gene encodes CDR1 SGDLS and CDR2 YYNGEE. Trimming shortened V by 7 bases and J by 6 bases, and 12 bases separated the two germline ends. The CDR3 bases are TGTGCCAGCGGCGCGGGATGGGATACGCAGTATTTT. Amino acid sequence: CASGAGWDTQYF. Using reference TRBV9 and TRBJ2-3 for the parts outside the CDR3, the full variable domain is DSGVTQTPKHLITATGQRVTLRCSPRSGDLSVYWYQQSLDQGLQFLIQYYNGEERAKGNILERFSAQQFPDLHSELNLSSLELGDSALYFCASGAGWDTQYFGPGTRLTVL.

This clonotype was detected ten times or more. V and J are TRBV20-1 and TRBJ1-4; no clear D. This CDR3 has 14 amino acids. Looked up from germline, CDR1 is DFQATT and CDR2 is SNEGSKA (reference sequence). V dropped 1 base and J dropped 6 bases, with 12 bases sitting between them. CDR3 protein: CSARGLQMDEKLFF. For the CDR3, the DNA is TGCAGTGCTAGAGGATTGCAGATGGATGAAAAACTGTTTTTT.

This clonotype was observed at least ten times. V is TRBV29-1 and J is TRBJ2-3; no clear D gene. The V and J ends lost 5 bases and 4 bases respectively, with 4 bases between them. The CDR3 is made up of 10 amino acids. The V gene's germline CDR1 is SQVTM and CDR2 ANQGSEA. CDR3 nucleotides: TGCAGCGTTTCGCCAGATACGCAGTATTTT. Protein: CSVSPDTQYF.

This chain uses TRBV11-1 with TRBJ2-7, with TRBD1 matching over 7 bases. J gave up 5 bases and V 0 bases, and 13 bases lay outside the gene matches. Germline loops: CDR1 SGHAT, CDR2 FQDESV (reference sequence). CDR3 length equals 17 residues. CDR3 in amino acids: CASSLAFKTGNHHEQYF. As DNA, the CDR3 is TGTGCCAGCAGCTTAGCTTTCAAGACAGGGAATCACCACGAGCAGTACTTC.

The V gene is TRBV11-1, the J gene TRBJ2-7; TRBD2 matches at 9 bases. Germline trimming cut 0 bases from V and 5 bases from J; bases unmatched to any gene: 5. Per germline, CDR1 SGHAT and CDR2 FQDESV (reference sequence). The CDR3 extends over 15 amino acids. For the CDR3, the DNA is TGTGCCAGCAGCTTAGCTGGCGGGAGGGCCGACGAGCAGTACTTC. This translates into CASSLAGGRADEQYF.

The sample holds a few counts of this clonotype. The V gene is TRBV28, the J gene TRBJ2-7, with TRBD1 matching over 8 bases. The CDR3 has 16 residues. CDR1 is MDHEN, CDR2 SYDVKM, per germline. The V and J ends lost 5 bases and 4 bases, in that order; junction bases with no gene match: 13. The CDR3 loop is CASSPSGQGGIYEQYF. The CDR3 bases are TGTGCCAGCAGTCCATCAGGACAGGGTGGAATTTACGAGCAGTACTTC.

This clonotype has a handful of counts. The gene calls are TRBV11-2 and TRBJ2-5, with TRBD2 matching 10 bases. The germline V gene encodes CDR1 SGHAT and CDR2 FQNNGV. This CDR3 is 17 amino acids long. With V trimmed by 1 base and J by 5 bases, 10 bases remained unmatched. The CDR3 is CASSLGIGGSGRETQYF. CDR3 sequence (DNA): TGTGCCAGCAGCTTAGGCATCGGGGGTAGCGGGAGGGAGACCCAGTACTTC.

The chain combines TRBV24-1 with TRBJ2-3; TRBD1 agrees at 10 bases. Unmatched junction bases numbered 12, after V lost 8 bases and J lost 5 bases. Germline values: CDR1 KGHDR, CDR2 SFDVKD. The CDR3 extends over 16 amino acids. In DNA, the CDR3 is TGTGCCACCAACCCGGGACAGGGGCTGGGAAAAGATACGCAGTATTTT. It translates to CATNPGQGLGKDTQYF.

V gene TRBV5-1 combines with J gene TRBJ1-2; D unresolved. The V end lost 4 bases, the J end lost 7 bases, and 23 bases lay between the germline ends. CDR3 size: 16 residues. The germline V gene has CDR1 SGHRS and CDR2 YFSETQ. In nucleotides, the CDR3 is TGCGCCAGCAGCCCCCACGTCAGTATTAGGGAAAGTGGCTACACCTTC. Translated, it gives CASSPHVSIRESGYTF.

The chain employs TRBV9 and TRBJ2-1; a weak D match, TRBD2 (6 bases). Trimming pared 4 bases from V and 9 bases from J, leaving 14 bases between. There are 13 residues in the CDR3. Germline-derived CDR1 and CDR2 are SGDLS and YYNGEE. The CDR3 loop is CASSFRREGEQFF. Here the CDR3 DNA reads TGTGCCAGCAGCTTCAGGCGGGAAGGTGAGCAGTTCTTC.

The chain employs TRBV11-2 and TRBJ2-3; weak D call: TRBD1 (6 bases). V was clipped by 5 bases and J by 0 bases, with 12 bases between them. CDR3 length equals 15 residues. Germline CDR1 SGHAT, CDR2 FQNNGV. In DNA, the CDR3 is TGTGCCAGCAGCATCGGGACACTCAGCACAGATACGCAGTATTTT. It encodes CASSIGTLSTDTQYF. The whole variable domain, filled in from reference TRBV11-2 and TRBJ2-3, reads EAGVAQSPRYKIIEKRQSVAFWCNPISGHATLYWYQQILGQGPKLLIQFQNNGVVDDSQLPKDRFSAERLKGVDSTLKIQPAKLEDSAVYLCASSIGTLSTDTQYFGPGTRLTVL.

This clonotype has more than one count but fewer than ten. The genes are TRBV5-6 and TRBJ2-7; TRBD1 is a possible D gene (5 bases). V shed 4 bases and J shed 1 base, with 15 bases lying between them. From germline, CDR1 is SGHDT and CDR2 YYEEEE. The CDR3 contains 15 residues. The CDR3 spells CASSLDTTPSYEQYF. DNA of the CDR3: TGTGCCAGCAGCCTGGACACCACTCCTTCCTACGAGCAGTACTTC.